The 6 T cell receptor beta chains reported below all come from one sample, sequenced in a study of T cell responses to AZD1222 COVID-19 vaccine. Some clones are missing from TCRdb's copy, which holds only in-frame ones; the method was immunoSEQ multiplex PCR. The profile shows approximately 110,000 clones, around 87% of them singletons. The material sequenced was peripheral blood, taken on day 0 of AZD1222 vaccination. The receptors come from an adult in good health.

The chain's CDR3 is CASSYSGNTGELFF. The CDR3 DNA reads as TGTGCCAGCAGTTACTCGGGGAACACCGGGGAGCTGTTTTTT. The chain uses TRBV6-6 and TRBJ2-2; the D is unclear. The germline CDR1 and CDR2 sequences are MNHNY and SVGAGI (reference sequence). This CDR3 has 14 residues. V was cut by 0 bases and J by 1 base, with 3 bases left in between.

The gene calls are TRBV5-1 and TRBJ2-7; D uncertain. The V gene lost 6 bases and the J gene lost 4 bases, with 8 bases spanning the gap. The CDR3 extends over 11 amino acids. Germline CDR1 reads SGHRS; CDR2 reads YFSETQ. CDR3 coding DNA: TGCGCCAGCAAACAAGGGTACGAGCAGTACTTC. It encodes CASKQGYEQYF.

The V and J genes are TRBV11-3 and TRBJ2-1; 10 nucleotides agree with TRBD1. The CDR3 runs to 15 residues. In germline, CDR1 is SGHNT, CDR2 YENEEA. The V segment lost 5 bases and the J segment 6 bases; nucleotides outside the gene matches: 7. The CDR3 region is CASSAGTGESNEQFF. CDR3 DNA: TGTGCCAGCAGCGCCGGGACAGGGGAAAGCAATGAGCAGTTCTTC. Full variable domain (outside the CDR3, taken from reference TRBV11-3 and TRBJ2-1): EAGVVQSPRYKIIEKKQPVAFWCNPISGHNTLYWYLQNLGQGPELLIRYENEEAVDDSQLPKDRFSAERLKGVDSTLKIQPAELGDSAVYLCASSAGTGESNEQFFGPGTRLTVL.

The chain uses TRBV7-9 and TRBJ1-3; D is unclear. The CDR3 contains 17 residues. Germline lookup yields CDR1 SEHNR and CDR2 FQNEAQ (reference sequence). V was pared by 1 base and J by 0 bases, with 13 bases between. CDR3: CASSLEGQPNSGNTIYF. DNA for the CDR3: TGTGCCAGCAGCTTAGAAGGCCAGCCCAACTCTGGAAACACCATATATTTT.

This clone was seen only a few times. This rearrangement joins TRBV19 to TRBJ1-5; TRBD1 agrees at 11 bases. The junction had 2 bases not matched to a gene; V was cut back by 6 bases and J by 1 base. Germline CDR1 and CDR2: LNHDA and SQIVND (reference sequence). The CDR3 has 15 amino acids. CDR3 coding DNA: TGTGCCAGTAGGGACAGGGGGCAAAGCAATCAGCCCCAGCATTTT. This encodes CASRDRGQSNQPQHF.

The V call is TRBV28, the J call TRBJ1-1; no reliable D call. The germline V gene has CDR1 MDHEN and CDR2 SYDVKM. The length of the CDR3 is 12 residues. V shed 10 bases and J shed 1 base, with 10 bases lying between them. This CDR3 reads CATTWGNTEAFF. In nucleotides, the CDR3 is TGTGCCACCACCTGGGGGAACACTGAAGCTTTCTTT.